This TCR beta chain was sequenced for a study of T cells in Graves' hyperthyroidism and ophthalmopathy. Study background: The initial diagnosis was the point when peripheral blood was collected, ahead of any treatment.

Findings and caveats of the study: Researchers found most expanded thyroid clonotypes above 0.001 in blood as well.

The study defined stable Graves' hyperthyroidism as no ophthalmopathy progression within 18 months. TCR beta CDR3 regions were amplified from RNA transcripts. Initially, a first-round RT-PCR of the TCR CDR3 employed the HTBI primer set. TCRdb passed the multiplex PCR reads through MiXCR, listing each CDR3 protein once. The repertoire holds nearly 750,000 distinct CDR3 sequences, roughly 32% seen once, with roughly 30% in the top ten. With respect to this clonotype: The antigen remains undetermined.

Unmatched junction bases numbered 4, after V lost 5 bases and J lost 3 bases. Germline CDR1 reads SGHTA; CDR2 reads FQGNSA. The CDR3 has 14 residues. The chain is built from TRBV7-2 and TRBJ2-5, with TRBD1 matching over 9 bases. This TCR came from a woman aged 40-49 years with Graves' hyperthyroidism. Sequencing was done on a sample of blood. CDR3 in DNA: TGTGCCAGCAGCACCGGACAGGGGAAAGAGACCCAGTACTTC. It encodes CASSTGQGKETQYF.